The sequence of this TCR beta chain was determined in a study of T cells in Graves' hyperthyroidism and ophthalmopathy. In the study overall: Pretreatment peripheral blood was obtained at initial diagnosis.

From RNA transcripts, TCR beta CDR3 regions were amplified. RT-PCR in the first round (using the HTBI primer set) targeted the TCR CDR3. Via MiXCR, TCRdb re-called the multiplex PCR reads, giving one row per CDR3 protein. This sample has approximately 600,000 distinct CDR3 sequences, with 11% to 15% found just once. Clinical symptoms, serum thyroxine and TRAb, thyroid ultrasound and orbital computed tomography were used for the diagnoses. The sample, blood from the first hyperthyroidism diagnosis, precedes any ophthalmopathy symptoms. Looked up from germline, CDR1 is SEHNR and CDR2 is FQNEAQ (reference sequence). CDR3 length equals 14 residues. V lost 1 base and J lost 2, with 9 bases in between. This clonotype appeared many times.

The TCR comes from a woman in her 30s with Graves' hyperthyroidism that later progressed to Graves' ophthalmopathy. Material: blood. This chain joins TRBV7-9 and TRBJ2-7, with D unclear. The CDR3 DNA is TGTGCCAGCAGCTTAGGGGGTAGGACCTACGAGCAGTACTTC. It specifies CASSLGGRTYEQYF. Variable domain in full (rest from reference TRBV7-9 and TRBJ2-7): DTGVSQNPRHKITKRGQNVTFRCDPISEHNRLYWYRQTLGQGPEFLTYFQNEAQLEKSRLLSDRFSAERPKGSFSTLEIQRTEQGDSAMYLCASSLGGRTYEQYFGPGTRLTVT.